This T cell receptor beta chain was captured by sequencing in a study of blood T cell repertoires in COVID-19. Study at large: PBMCs, B-cell-depleted T cells, or T cells provided the cDNA or gDNA that made up the material.

The germline V gene has CDR1 MGHRA and CDR2 YSYEKL. The trim removed 1 base at V and 4 bases at J, leaving 18 bases unmatched. This CDR3 comprises 20 residues. Per the authors' pipeline: Amplification with reference gene primers provided the estimates of nucleated cell counts. The table came from immunoSEQ multiplex PCR; TCRdb's copy has only in-frame clones and leaves some out. V and J calls and clone size are given by that table; D and trimming were obtained from the DNA. The sample has under 200,000 clones, about four fifths seen once. The chain uses TRBV4-1 and TRBJ2-1; 8 nucleotides agree with TRBD2. This TCR derives from a man aged 55-75 years who had recovered from COVID-19. Sequencing used PBMCs or T cells enriched from blood (not recorded which). CDR3 coding DNA: TGCGCCAGCAGCCAAGTCTCGGCGGCAGCTCCTAGCGGGCGATACAATGAGCAGTTCTTC. Protein sequence: CASSQVSAAAPSGRYNEQFF.